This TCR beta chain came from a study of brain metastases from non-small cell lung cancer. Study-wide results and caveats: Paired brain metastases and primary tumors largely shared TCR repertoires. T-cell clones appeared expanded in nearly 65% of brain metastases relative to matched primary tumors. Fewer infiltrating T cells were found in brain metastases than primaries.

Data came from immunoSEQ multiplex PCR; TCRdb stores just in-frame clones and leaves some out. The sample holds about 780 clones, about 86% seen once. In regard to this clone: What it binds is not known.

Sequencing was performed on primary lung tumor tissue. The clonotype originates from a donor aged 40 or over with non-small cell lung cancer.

The CDR3 DNA reads TGTGCCAGTAGCCGCGGGGACTACGAGCAGTACTTC. Its translation: CASSRGDYEQYF. The rearrangement joins TRBV19 to TRBJ2-7; tentative D call: TRBD2 (6 bases). The V and J ends lost 6 bases and 3 bases respectively, with 9 bases between them. Germline assignment: CDR1 LNHDA and CDR2 SQIVND (reference sequence). This CDR3 region has 12 residues.